Following are 9 T cell receptor beta chains from one sample sequenced in a study of blood T cell repertoires in COVID-19. Assay: immunoSEQ multiplex PCR; the TCRdb copy retains only in-frame clones and omits some. The data show around 200,000 clones, 87% seen once. The source material was peripheral blood. The receptors stem from a man between 40 and 49 years old with active or convalescent COVID-19.

This clone was counted once. CDR3 protein: CASIGTGGGNQPQHF. The CDR3 nucleotides read TGTGCCAGTATAGGGACAGGGGGCGGCAATCAGCCCCAGCATTTT. The chain combines TRBV19 with TRBJ1-5; 12 nucleotides match TRBD1. Germline V CDR1 and CDR2: LNHDA, SQIVND (reference sequence). The CDR3 totals 15 residues. Unmatched junction bases numbered 3, after V lost 7 bases and J lost 2 bases.

The genes are TRBV25-1 and TRBJ1-2; D is unclear. The CDR3 runs to 15 residues. Per germline, CDR1 MGHDK and CDR2 SYGVNS. V was clipped by 1 base and J by 7 bases, with 16 bases between them. The CDR3 sequence is CASSEFTAVRGGYTF. The CDR3 coding sequence is TGTGCCAGCAGTGAATTCACAGCGGTCCGGGGTGGCTACACCTTC.

J is TRBJ2-3 and V is TRBV11-2; no reliable D call. Germline V gives CDR1 SGHAT, CDR2 FQNNGV. CDR3 size: 14 residues. With 7 bases removed from V and 2 bases from J, the gap between germline ends came to 13 bases. The DNA of the CDR3 is TGTGCCAGCACCCCGGTCGGGTACACAGATACGCAGTATTTT. Protein product: CASTPVGYTDTQYF.

The chain links TRBV19 to TRBJ1-3; TRBD1 matches 7 bases. V lost 5 bases, J lost 1 base, and 5 bases stayed unmatched. Germline V gene lookup returns CDR1 LNHDA and CDR2 SQIVND (reference sequence). This CDR3 is built from 15 residues. The CDR3 DNA sequence: TGTGCCAGTAGTGGGACAGCCGTTTCTGGAAACACCATATATTTT. The encoded protein is CASSGTAVSGNTIYF.

This chain joins TRBV28 and TRBJ2-5, with TRBD2 as a possible D gene (7 bases). The CDR3 loop spans 17 amino acids. Trimming stripped 0 bases from V and 1 base from J, with 15 bases between. From germline, CDR1 is MDHEN and CDR2 SYDVKM. As DNA, the CDR3 is TGTGCCAGCAGTTTATGGCTTCAGGGGAGGGCCCAAGAGACCCAGTACTTC. This codes for CASSLWLQGRAQETQYF.

This clone was seen once. The V call is TRBV5-1, the J call TRBJ1-1; the D gene is possibly TRBD1 (6 bases). Germline V gene sequence: CDR1 SGHRS, CDR2 YFSETQ. The CDR3 contains 12 residues. V was shortened by 4 bases and J by 7 bases, with 11 bases between the two germline ends. The CDR3 sequence: CASSPGQNEAFF. The CDR3, as DNA: TGCGCCAGCAGCCCAGGACAGAATGAAGCTTTCTTT.

The chain combines TRBV5-4 with TRBJ1-2; TRBD1 matches 10 bases. The germline gives CDR1 SGHNT, CDR2 YYREEE (reference sequence). The CDR3 contains 15 residues. Trimming cost V 5 bases and J 4 bases; bases outside gene matches: 8. The CDR3 nucleotides read TGTGCCAGCAGTTCTGGGACAGGGGCATTCTATGGCTACACCTTC. Translating it yields CASSSGTGAFYGYTF.

CDR3 in DNA: TGTGCCAGCAGCAGCACCGACAGGGTCTATGAAAAACTGTTTTTT. As protein: CASSSTDRVYEKLFF. This sequence joins TRBV5-5 and TRBJ1-4; 7 nucleotides agree with TRBD1. The junction had 9 bases not matched to a gene; V was cut back by 4 bases and J by 6 bases. The V gene's germline CDR1 is SGHKS and CDR2 YYEKEE (reference sequence). The CDR3 extends over 15 amino acids. The full variable domain, its missing parts supplied by reference TRBV5-5 and TRBJ1-4, is DAGVTQSPTHLIKTRGQQVTLRCSPISGHKSVSWYQQVLGQGPQFIFQYYEKEERGRGNFPDRFSARQFPNYSSELNVNALLLGDSALYLCASSSTDRVYEKLFFGSGTQLSVL.

This clone showed up just once. This chain links TRBV23-1 with TRBJ2-5, with TRBD2 matching 12 bases. TRBV23-1 is given ORF status, its function remaining uncertain. V lost 3 bases and J lost 9; bases outside the gene matches: 17. CDR3 size: 18 residues. CDR3 sequence (DNA): TGCGCCAGCAGTCACTGGACTAGCGGGGCCCCACCGAGTGAGGCCCAGTACTTC. Translating gives CASSHWTSGAPPSEAQYF.